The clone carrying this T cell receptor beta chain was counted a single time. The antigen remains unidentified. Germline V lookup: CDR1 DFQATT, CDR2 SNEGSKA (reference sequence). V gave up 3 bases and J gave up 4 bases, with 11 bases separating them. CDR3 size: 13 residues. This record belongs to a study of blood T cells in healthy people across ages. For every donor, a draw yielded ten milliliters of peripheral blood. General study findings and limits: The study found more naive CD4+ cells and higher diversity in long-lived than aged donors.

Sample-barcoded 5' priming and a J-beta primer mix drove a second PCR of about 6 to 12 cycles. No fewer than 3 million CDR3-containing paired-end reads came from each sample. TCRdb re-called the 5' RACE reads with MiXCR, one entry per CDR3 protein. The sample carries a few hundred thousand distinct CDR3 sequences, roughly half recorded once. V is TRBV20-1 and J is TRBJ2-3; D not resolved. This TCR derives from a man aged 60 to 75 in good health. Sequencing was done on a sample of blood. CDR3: CSASSPGADTQYF. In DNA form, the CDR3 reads TGCAGTGCTAGCTCCCCTGGGGCAGATACGCAGTATTTT.